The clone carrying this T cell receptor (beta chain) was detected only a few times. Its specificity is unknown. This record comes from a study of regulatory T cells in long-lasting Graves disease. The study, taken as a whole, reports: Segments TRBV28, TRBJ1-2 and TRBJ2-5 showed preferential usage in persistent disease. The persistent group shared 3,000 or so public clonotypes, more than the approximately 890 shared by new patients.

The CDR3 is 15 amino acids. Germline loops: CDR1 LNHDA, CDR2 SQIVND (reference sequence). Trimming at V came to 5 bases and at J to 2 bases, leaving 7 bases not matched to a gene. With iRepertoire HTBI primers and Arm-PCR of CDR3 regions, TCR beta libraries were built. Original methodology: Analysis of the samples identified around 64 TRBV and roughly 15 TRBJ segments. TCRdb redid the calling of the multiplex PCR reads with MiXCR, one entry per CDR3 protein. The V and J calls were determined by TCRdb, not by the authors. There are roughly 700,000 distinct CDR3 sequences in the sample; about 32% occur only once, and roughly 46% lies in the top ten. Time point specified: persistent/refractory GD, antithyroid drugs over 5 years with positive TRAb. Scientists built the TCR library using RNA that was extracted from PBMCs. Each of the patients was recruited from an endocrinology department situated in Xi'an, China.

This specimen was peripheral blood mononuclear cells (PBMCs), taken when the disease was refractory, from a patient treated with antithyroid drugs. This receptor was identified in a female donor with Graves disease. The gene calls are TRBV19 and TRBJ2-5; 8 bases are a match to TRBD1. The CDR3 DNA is TGTGCCAGTAGTTCCCGGACAGGGCCTCAAGAGACCCAGTACTTC. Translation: CASSSRTGPQETQYF.